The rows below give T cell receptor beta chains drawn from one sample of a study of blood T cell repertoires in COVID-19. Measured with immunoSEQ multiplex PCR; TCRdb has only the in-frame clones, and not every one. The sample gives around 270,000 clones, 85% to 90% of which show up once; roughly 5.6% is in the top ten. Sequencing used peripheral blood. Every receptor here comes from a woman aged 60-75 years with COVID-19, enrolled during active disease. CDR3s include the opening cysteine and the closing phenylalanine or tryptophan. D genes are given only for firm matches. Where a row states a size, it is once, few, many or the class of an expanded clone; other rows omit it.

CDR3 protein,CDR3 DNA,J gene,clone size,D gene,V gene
CASSFGVAKETQYF,TGTGCCAGCAGCTTCGGGGTTGCGAAAGAGACCCAGTACTTC,TRBJ2-5,-,-,TRBV7-8
CASSFRTGPGPYEQYF,TGTGCCAGCAGCTTCCGGACGGGCCCAGGGCCCTACGAGCAGTACTTC,TRBJ2-7,-,-,TRBV13
CAWSPRTGNALHF,TGTGCCTGGAGTCCCCGGACAGGGAACGCCCTCCACTTT,TRBJ1-6,-,TRBD1,TRBV30
CASSPIQGPLYEQYF,TGTGCCAGCAGTCCCATCCAGGGGCCCCTCTACGAGCAGTACTTC,TRBJ2-7,-,-,TRBV27
CASTNRRWNTGELFF,TGTGCCAGTACAAATCGCAGGTGGAACACCGGGGAGCTGTTTTTT,TRBJ2-2,-,-,TRBV19
CASSLAGAGTEQFF,TGTGCCAGCAGCTTAGCGGGGGCTGGGACTGAGCAGTTCTTC,TRBJ2-1,-,-,TRBV7-9
CASSLVRVVGTQETQYF,TGCGCCAGCAGCTTGGTGAGGGTAGTCGGGACACAAGAGACCCAGTACTTC,TRBJ2-5,-,-,TRBV5-1
CSVRGTGNFYEQYF,TGCAGCGTAAGGGGGACAGGGAATTTTTACGAGCAGTACTTC,TRBJ2-7,few,TRBD1,TRBV29-1
CASSLSPGQGINEQFF,TGTGCCAGCAGTTTATCTCCGGGACAGGGTATCAATGAGCAGTTCTTC,TRBJ2-1,-,TRBD1,TRBV28
CASSLRQGVGNTIYF,TGTGCCAGCAGTTTGAGGCAGGGCGTTGGAAACACCATATATTTT,TRBJ1-3,-,-,TRBV28
CAWSVGRGMWYGYTF,TGTGCCTGGAGTGTAGGGAGGGGTATGTGGTATGGCTACACCTTC,TRBJ1-2,-,-,TRBV30
CASSLRGGRIDYTF,TGTGCCAGCTCACTTAGGGGGGGCCGGATTGACTACACCTTC,TRBJ1-2,-,-,TRBV18
CASSLALPSGIMPYEQYF,TGTGCCAGCAGCTTAGCGCTTCCTAGCGGGATAATGCCCTACGAGCAGTACTTC,TRBJ2-7,once,TRBD2,TRBV7-2
CASIPMTGTNYGYTF,TGTGCCAGTATCCCGATGACAGGAACTAACTATGGCTACACCTTC,TRBJ1-2,-,-,TRBV19
CAWSNGQALSPQHF,TGTGCCTGGAGTAATGGACAGGCCCTTTCGCCCCAGCATTTT,TRBJ1-5,-,TRBD1,TRBV30
CASRRIWTSKREGLNEQFF,TGTGCCAGTAGACGAATTTGGACTTCGAAGCGGGAGGGCCTTAATGAGCAGTTCTTC,TRBJ2-1,-,TRBD2,TRBV19
CASSQASRQGAYEQFF,TGTGCCAGCAGCCAAGCTAGTAGACAGGGGGCTTATGAGCAGTTCTTC,TRBJ2-1,-,TRBD1,TRBV3-1/TRBV3-2
CASSQDWTSGRPPTDTQYF,TGCGCCAGCAGCCAAGATTGGACTAGCGGGAGGCCCCCTACAGATACGCAGTATTTT,TRBJ2-3,-,TRBD2,TRBV4-3
CASSPGQGTEAFF,TGCGCCAGCAGCCCGGGACAGGGCACTGAAGCTTTCTTT,TRBJ1-1,-,TRBD1,TRBV5-1
CASSEGPNSPLHF,TGTGCCAGCAGTGAAGGGCCAAATTCACCCCTCCACTTT,TRBJ1-6,-,-,TRBV2
CASMAGQGNEQFF,TGTGCCAGTATGGCCGGACAGGGGAATGAGCAGTTCTTC,TRBJ2-1,-,TRBD1,TRBV19
CAWSVDRGSNQPQHF,TGTGCCTGGAGTGTAGACAGGGGAAGCAATCAGCCCCAGCATTTT,TRBJ1-5,-,TRBD1,TRBV30